The 21 T cell receptor beta chains in this list originate from one sample, sequenced in a study of T cell responses to AZD1222 COVID-19 vaccine. Sequencing used immunoSEQ multiplex PCR; TCRdb keeps in-frame clones, though not all of them. The sample comprises some 90,000 clones, around nine tenths of which are singletons, and roughly 14% rests with the top ten. Here the sequenced sample was peripheral blood, taken on day 0 of AZD1222 vaccination. The receptor set was obtained from an adult in good health.

This chain links TRBV28 with TRBJ1-3; perhaps TRBD1 as D (5 bases). The CDR3 has 15 residues. In germline, CDR1 is MDHEN, CDR2 SYDVKM. V shed 6 bases and J shed 5 bases, with 17 bases lying between them. The CDR3 DNA sequence: TGTGCCAGCAGCACCCCGGGCGGGGACCGAAACACCATATATTTT. This gives the protein CASSTPGGDRNTIYF.

The genes are TRBV3-1 (or the pseudogene TRBV3-2) and TRBJ2-7, with no clear D. From germline, CDR1 is LGHDT and CDR2 YNNKEL (reference sequence). V was cut by 0 bases and J by 2 bases, with 8 bases left in between. The CDR3 loop spans 14 amino acids. The CDR3 DNA follows: TGTGCCAGCAGCCAAGATCCTGGACCCTACGAGCAGTACTTC. Its translation is CASSQDPGPYEQYF.

The rearrangement joins TRBV6-1 to TRBJ1-6; tentative D call: TRBD1 (6 bases). Germline-derived CDR1 and CDR2 are MNHNS and SASEGT. Trimming cost V 2 bases and J 8 bases, with 16 bases left between them. This CDR3 has 16 amino acids. The chain's CDR3 is CASSEIQGGLDSPLHF. CDR3 DNA sequence: TGTGCCAGCAGTGAAATACAGGGAGGTCTAGATTCACCCCTCCACTTT.

The V and J genes are TRBV6-5 and TRBJ1-1; 8 bases match TRBD1. The CDR3 sequence is 15 residues long. Losses at the gene ends were 5 bases for V and 1 base for J; bases not matched to a gene: 6. Germline V gene data show CDR1 as MNHEY and CDR2 as SVGAGI. The CDR3 loop reads CASSPTGGRNTEAFF. DNA of the CDR3: TGTGCCAGCAGTCCCACAGGGGGACGGAACACTGAAGCTTTCTTT.

This clone was picked up one time. The V and J genes are TRBV7-2 and TRBJ2-1; D remains ambiguous. Trimming pared 5 bases from V and 9 bases from J, leaving 20 bases between. The CDR3 length is 15 residues. Per the germline V gene, CDR1 is SGHTA and CDR2 is FQGNSA. This chain's CDR3 is CASSPLVVVNGEQFF. The CDR3 DNA reads TGTGCCAGCAGCCCCCTAGTAGTGGTGAATGGTGAGCAGTTCTTC.

This clone was counted a few times. At one end the junction does not follow the germline gene, possibly because of a read error. The chain couples TRBV12-3 or TRBV12-4 to TRBJ1-4; D call uncertain. The CDR3 runs 11 residues. CDR3 in DNA: TGTGCCAGCAGTAGGTCGGGAGGGTTGGTTTTT. It yields the protein CASSRSGGLVF.

V and J are TRBV7-2 and TRBJ1-3; D perhaps matches TRBD1 (6 bases). V lost 10 bases and J 8 bases, leaving 18 bases between the germline ends. CDR3 size: 13 residues. Germline V gene data show CDR1 as SGHTA and CDR2 as FQGNSA. The CDR3 region has the DNA TGTGCCACGCGCGTAACAGGGATCCACACCATATATTTT. It is translated as CATRVTGIHTIYF. The full variable domain, with the rest looked up from reference TRBV7-2 and TRBJ1-3, is GAGVSQSPSNKVTEKGKDVELRCDPISGHTALYWYRQSLGQGLEFLIYFQGNSAPDKSGLPSDRFSAERTGGSVSTLTIQRTQQEDSAVYLCATRVTGIHTIYFGEGSWLTVV.

V is TRBV30 and J is TRBJ1-5; no clear D. Looked up from germline, CDR1 is GTSNPN and CDR2 is SVGIG (reference sequence). The CDR3 length is 12 residues. V was pared by 0 bases and J by 7 bases, with 7 bases between. CDR3 nucleotides: TGTGCCTGGAGTGTACAGTGGCAGCCCCAGCATTTT. Residues: CAWSVQWQPQHF.

In this sample, this clone turned up once. The chain couples TRBV5-1 to TRBJ1-5; D is ambiguous. The CDR3 runs 17 residues. V dropped 4 bases and J dropped 8 bases, with 25 bases sitting between them. CDR1 is SGHRS, CDR2 YFSETQ, per germline. The DNA of the CDR3 is TGCGCCAGCAGCCCGGATCTCACCGGGCCCCGAGGTGAGCCCCAGCATTTT. Its translation is CASSPDLTGPRGEPQHF.

The chain links TRBV5-1 to TRBJ1-1; no clear D. CDR1 SGHRS and CDR2 YFSETQ come from the germline V gene. V was cut by 2 bases and J by 1 base, with 9 bases left in between. The CDR3 runs to 14 residues. For the CDR3, the DNA is TGCGCCAGCAGCTTCCAGACCCCGAACACTGAAGCTTTCTTT. Protein product: CASSFQTPNTEAFF.

This clone was counted a single time. This chain connects TRBV6-5 to TRBJ1-6, with a tentative D call TRBD1 (5 bases). V was clipped by 0 bases and J by 7 bases, with 13 bases between them. This CDR3 has 16 amino acids. Germline lookup yields CDR1 MNHEY and CDR2 SVGAGI. Here the CDR3 reads CASSYSIGATNSPLHF. The CDR3 bases are TGTGCCAGCAGTTACTCGATCGGGGCCACCAATTCACCCCTCCACTTT.

The J gene is TRBJ1-5, the V gene TRBV6-5; 7 nucleotides line up with TRBD1. Germline V gene data show CDR1 as MNHEY and CDR2 as SVGAGI. The J segment lost 8 bases and the V segment lost 7 bases, leaving 11 bases of the junction unmatched. The CDR3 is 14 amino acids. As DNA, the CDR3 is TGTGCCAGCAAGTCATCAGGGGGTAGTGAGCCCCAGCATTTT. Translated, it gives CASKSSGGSEPQHF.

CDR3 sequence: CASSLMAGGQSPLHF. CDR3 sequence (DNA): TGTGCCAGCAGCTTAATGGCAGGGGGCCAGTCACCCCTCCACTTT. V and J are TRBV13 and TRBJ1-6; the match to TRBD1 covers 8 bases. V gave up 2 bases and J gave up 10 bases; unmatched junction bases: 7. The CDR3 sequence is 15 residues long. In germline, CDR1 is PRHDT, CDR2 FYEKMQ (reference sequence).

The sample holds one count of this clone. This sequence joins TRBV7-2 and TRBJ2-3; tentatively, D is TRBD1 or TRBD2 (5 bases each). With 4 bases removed from V and 2 bases from J, the gap between germline ends came to 16 bases. Germline V gene lookup returns CDR1 SGHTA and CDR2 FQGNSA. This CDR3 contains 16 residues. CDR3 coding DNA: TGTGCCAGCAGCTATCCCGTGAGGGGAACCACAGATACGCAGTATTTT. It specifies CASSYPVRGTTDTQYF.

The V gene is TRBV7-2, the J gene TRBJ2-7, with 7 bases identical to TRBD1. With 1 base clipped from V and 5 bases from J, the junction kept 8 bases outside the gene matches. The germline gives CDR1 SGHTA, CDR2 FQGNSA. This CDR3 is built from 15 residues. CDR3 sequence reads: CASSLEGTVADEQYF. Written as DNA, the CDR3 is TGTGCCAGCAGCTTAGAGGGGACAGTTGCGGACGAGCAGTACTTC.

This clone was observed once. The chain employs TRBV7-2 and TRBJ2-2; D is uncertain. Deletions cut 5 bases from V and 1 base from J, with 11 bases between. Looked up from germline, CDR1 is SGHTA and CDR2 is FQGNSA. The CDR3 has 15 amino acids. The CDR3 bases are TGTGCCAGCAGCCCGTGGGCAGTGAACACCGGGGAGCTGTTTTTT. Translating gives CASSPWAVNTGELFF.

The chain carries TRBV6-5 and TRBJ2-1, with D unclear. V was trimmed by 0 bases and J by 6 bases, leaving 12 bases between them. This CDR3 spans 15 amino acids. Germline CDR1 is MNHEY and CDR2 is SVGAGI. CDR3 region: CASSYSATPSNEQFF. CDR3 DNA: TGTGCCAGCAGTTACTCGGCGACCCCGAGCAATGAGCAGTTCTTC.

This clone is a singleton in its sample. V and J are TRBV5-1 and TRBJ2-3, with D possibly being TRBD2 (7 bases). Deletions cut 3 bases from V and 5 bases from J, with 13 bases between. Germline V gives CDR1 SGHRS, CDR2 YFSETQ. The CDR3 runs to 14 residues. The CDR3 DNA reads TGCGCCAGCAGCTGGGGGGGCCGATTAGATACGCAGTATTTT. Its protein product is CASSWGGRLDTQYF. The full variable domain, its missing parts supplied by reference TRBV5-1 and TRBJ2-3, is KAGVTQTPRYLIKTRGQQVTLSCSPISGHRSVSWYQQTPGQGLQFLFEYFSETQRNKGNFPGRFSGRQFSNSRSEMNVSTLELGDSALYLCASSWGGRLDTQYFGPGTRLTVL.

This sequence joins TRBV7-9 and TRBJ2-3, with 14 nucleotides matching TRBD2. The V gene end was trimmed by 5 bases and the J gene end by 8 bases; junction bases not matched to a gene: 6. The CDR3 length is 15 residues. The germline V gene has CDR1 SEHNR and CDR2 FQNEAQ (reference sequence). The CDR3 nucleotides are TGTGCCAGCAGCCGACTAGCGGGGGGGCCCGGTACGCAGTATTTT. This gives the protein CASSRLAGGPGTQYF.

The CDR3 is CASSLSLAGGPTYNEQFF. For the CDR3, the DNA is TGTGCCAGCAGTTTATCGCTAGCGGGGGGGCCCACCTACAATGAGCAGTTCTTC. The chain links TRBV27 to TRBJ2-1; 12 bases agree with TRBD2. V gave up 0 bases and J gave up 2 bases; unmatched junction bases: 5. The CDR3 is 18 residues long. Germline CDR1 reads MNHEY; CDR2 reads SMNVEV (reference sequence).

V and J are TRBV10-1 and TRBJ2-1; D remains ambiguous. The CDR3 has 12 amino acids. The V gene lost 5 bases and the J gene lost 8 bases, with 10 bases spanning the gap. CDR1 WNHNN and CDR2 SYGVQD come from the germline V gene (reference sequence). The CDR3 reads CASSSSEDEQFF. The CDR3, as DNA: TGCGCCAGCAGTTCGTCCGAGGATGAGCAGTTCTTC.